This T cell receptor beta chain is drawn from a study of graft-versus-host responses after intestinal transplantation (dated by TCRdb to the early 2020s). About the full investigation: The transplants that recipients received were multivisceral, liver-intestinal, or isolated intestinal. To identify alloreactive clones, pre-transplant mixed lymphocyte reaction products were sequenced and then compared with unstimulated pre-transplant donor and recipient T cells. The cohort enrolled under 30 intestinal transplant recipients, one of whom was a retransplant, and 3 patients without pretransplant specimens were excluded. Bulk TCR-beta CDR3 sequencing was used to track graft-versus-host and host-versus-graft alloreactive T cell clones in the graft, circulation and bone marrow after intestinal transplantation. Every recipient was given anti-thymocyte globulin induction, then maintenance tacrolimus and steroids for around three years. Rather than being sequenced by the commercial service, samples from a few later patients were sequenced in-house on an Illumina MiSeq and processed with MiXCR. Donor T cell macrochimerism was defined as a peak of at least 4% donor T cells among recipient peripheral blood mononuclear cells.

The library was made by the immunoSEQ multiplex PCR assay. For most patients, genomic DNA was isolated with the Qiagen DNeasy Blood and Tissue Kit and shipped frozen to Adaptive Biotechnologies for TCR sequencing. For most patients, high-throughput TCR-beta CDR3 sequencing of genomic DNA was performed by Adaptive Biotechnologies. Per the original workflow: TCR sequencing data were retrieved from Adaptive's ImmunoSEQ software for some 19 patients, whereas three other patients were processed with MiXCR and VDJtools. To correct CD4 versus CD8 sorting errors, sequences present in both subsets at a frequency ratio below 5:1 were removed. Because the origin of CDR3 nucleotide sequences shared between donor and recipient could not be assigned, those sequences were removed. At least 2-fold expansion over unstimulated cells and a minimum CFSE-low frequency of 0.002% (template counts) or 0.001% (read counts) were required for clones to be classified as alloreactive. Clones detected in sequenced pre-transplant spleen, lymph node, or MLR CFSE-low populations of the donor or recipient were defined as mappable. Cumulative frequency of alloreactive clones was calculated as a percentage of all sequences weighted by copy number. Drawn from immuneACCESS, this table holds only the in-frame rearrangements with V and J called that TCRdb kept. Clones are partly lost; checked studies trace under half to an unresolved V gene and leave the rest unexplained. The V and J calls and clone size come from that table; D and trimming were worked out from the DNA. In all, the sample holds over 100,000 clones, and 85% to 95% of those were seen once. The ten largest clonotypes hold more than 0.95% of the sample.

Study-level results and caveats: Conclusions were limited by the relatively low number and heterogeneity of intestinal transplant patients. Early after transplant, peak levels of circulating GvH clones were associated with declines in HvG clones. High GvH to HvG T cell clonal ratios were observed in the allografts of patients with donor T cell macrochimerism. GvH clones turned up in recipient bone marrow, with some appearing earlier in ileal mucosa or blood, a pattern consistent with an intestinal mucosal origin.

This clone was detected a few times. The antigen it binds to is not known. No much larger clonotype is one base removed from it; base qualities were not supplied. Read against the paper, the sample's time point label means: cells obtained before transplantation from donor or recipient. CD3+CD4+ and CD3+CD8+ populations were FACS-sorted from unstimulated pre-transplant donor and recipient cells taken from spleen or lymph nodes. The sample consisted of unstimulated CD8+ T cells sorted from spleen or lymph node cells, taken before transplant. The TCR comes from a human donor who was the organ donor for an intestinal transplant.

The DNA sequence follows: TGTGCCAGCAGCTTTGGTGTTGGGGGGCCCTACGAGCAGTACTTC. Its translation is CASSFGVGGPYEQYF. The chain joins TRBV7-2 to TRBJ2-7; the D gene is possibly TRBD1 or TRBD2, each agreeing over 6 bases. The CDR3 measures 15 amino acids from cysteine to phenylalanine. Only the CDR3 part of the read is kept: 45 bases, read in frame from the first base. At the junction V is shortened by 3 bases and J by 2 bases, with 14 bases in between. CDR1 is given as SGHTA and CDR2 as FQGNSA, both from the germline V gene.